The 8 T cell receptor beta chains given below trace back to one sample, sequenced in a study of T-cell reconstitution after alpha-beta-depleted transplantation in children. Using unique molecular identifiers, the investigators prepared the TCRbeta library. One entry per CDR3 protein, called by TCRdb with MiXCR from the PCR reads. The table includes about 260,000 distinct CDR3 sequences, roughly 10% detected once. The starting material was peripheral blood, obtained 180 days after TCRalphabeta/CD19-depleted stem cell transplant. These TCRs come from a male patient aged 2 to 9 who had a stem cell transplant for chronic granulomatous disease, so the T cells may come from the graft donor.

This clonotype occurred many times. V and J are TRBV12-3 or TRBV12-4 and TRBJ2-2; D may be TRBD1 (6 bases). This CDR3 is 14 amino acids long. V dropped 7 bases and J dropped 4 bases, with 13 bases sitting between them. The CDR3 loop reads CASTKTGATGELFF. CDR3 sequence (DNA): TGTGCCAGCACCAAGACAGGAGCCACCGGGGAGCTGTTTTTT.

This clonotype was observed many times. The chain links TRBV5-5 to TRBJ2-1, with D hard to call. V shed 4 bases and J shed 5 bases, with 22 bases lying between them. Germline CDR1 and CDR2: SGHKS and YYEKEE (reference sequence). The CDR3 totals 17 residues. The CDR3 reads CASSTRSGSRRNNEQFF. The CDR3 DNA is TGTGCCAGCAGCACCCGGTCGGGCTCTCGAAGAAACAATGAGCAGTTCTTC.

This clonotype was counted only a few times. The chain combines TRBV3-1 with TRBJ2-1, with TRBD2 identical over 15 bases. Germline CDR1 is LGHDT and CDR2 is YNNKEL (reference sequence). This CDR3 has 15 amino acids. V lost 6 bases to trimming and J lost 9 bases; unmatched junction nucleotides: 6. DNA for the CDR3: TGTGCCAGCAGGCGGACTAGCGGGAGGGTCGGTGAGCAGTTCTTC. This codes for CASRRTSGRVGEQFF.

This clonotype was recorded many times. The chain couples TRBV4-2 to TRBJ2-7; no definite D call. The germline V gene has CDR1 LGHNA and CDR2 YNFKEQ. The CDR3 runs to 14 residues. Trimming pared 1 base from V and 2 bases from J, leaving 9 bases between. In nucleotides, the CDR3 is TGTGCCAGCAGCCAAGCAGGAGCCCCCTACGAGCAGTACTTC. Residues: CASSQAGAPYEQYF.

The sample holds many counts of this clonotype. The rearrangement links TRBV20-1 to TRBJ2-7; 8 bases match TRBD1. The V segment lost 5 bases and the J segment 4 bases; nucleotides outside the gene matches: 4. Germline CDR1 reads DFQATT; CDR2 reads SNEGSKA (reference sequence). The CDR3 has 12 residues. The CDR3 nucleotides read TGCAGTGCTGGACAGGGAGTGTACGAGCAGTACTTC. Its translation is CSAGQGVYEQYF.

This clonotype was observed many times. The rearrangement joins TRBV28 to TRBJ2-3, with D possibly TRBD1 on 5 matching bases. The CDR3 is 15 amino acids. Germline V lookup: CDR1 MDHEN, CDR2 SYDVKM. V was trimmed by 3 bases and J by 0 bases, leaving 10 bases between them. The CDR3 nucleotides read TGTGCCAGCAGTTTGGCCCCAGGGAGCACAGATACGCAGTATTTT. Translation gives CASSLAPGSTDTQYF.

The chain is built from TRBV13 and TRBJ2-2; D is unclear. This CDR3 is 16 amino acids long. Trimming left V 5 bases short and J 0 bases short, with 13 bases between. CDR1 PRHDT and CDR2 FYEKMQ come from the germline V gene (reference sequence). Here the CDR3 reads CASSRYSRSNTGELFF. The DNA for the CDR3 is TGTGCCAGCAGCCGTTATTCAAGATCGAACACCGGGGAGCTGTTTTTT.

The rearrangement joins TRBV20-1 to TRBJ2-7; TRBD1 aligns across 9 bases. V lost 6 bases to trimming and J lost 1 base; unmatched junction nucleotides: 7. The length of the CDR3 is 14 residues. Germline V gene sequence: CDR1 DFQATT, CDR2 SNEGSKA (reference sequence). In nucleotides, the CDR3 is TGCAGTGCCGCACCGGGACAGGGTTCCTACGAGCAGTACTTC. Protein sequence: CSAAPGQGSYEQYF.